The rows below give T cell receptor beta chains drawn from one sample of a study of blood T cell repertoires in COVID-19. Generated by immunoSEQ multiplex PCR, the TCRdb table keeps only in-frame clones and is missing some. The sample has about 93,000 clones; around 86% are singletons. Sequencing was carried out using peripheral blood. These receptors came from a man in his sixties with COVID-19, enrolled during active disease. Both conserved end residues are part of each CDR3. D genes are given only for firm matches. Clone sizes are given selectively: once, few, many, or a class where the clone is expanded.

d_gene	j_gene	abundance	v_gene	CDR3aa	CDR3nt
NA	TRBJ2-7	NA	TRBV14	CASRRQGYEQYF	TGTGCCAGCAGGCGCCAGGGCTACGAGCAGTACTTC
NA	TRBJ1-2	once	TRBV4-2	CASSQDMRGDGYTF	TGTGCCAGCAGCCAAGACATGCGGGGAGATGGCTACACCTTC
NA	TRBJ2-1	NA	TRBV2	CASSRTVYNEQFF	TGTGCCAGCAGCCGGACAGTATACAATGAGCAGTTCTTC
TRBD2	TRBJ2-5	few	TRBV2	CASSETSGRVGTQYF	TGTGCCAGCAGTGAAACTAGCGGGAGGGTGGGGACCCAGTACTTC
NA	TRBJ1-1	NA	TRBV5-1	CASSLEPAALEAFF	TGCGCCAGCAGCTTGGAACCGGCGGCACTCGAAGCTTTCTTT
NA	TRBJ2-2	NA	TRBV4-3	CASSASAGSNTGELFF	TGCGCCAGCAGCGCCTCGGCGGGCTCAAACACCGGGGAGCTGTTTTTT
NA	TRBJ2-1	NA	TRBV24-1	CATSIGSLDEQFF	TGTGCCACCAGTATTGGGAGTCTCGATGAGCAGTTCTTC
NA	TRBJ2-5	few	TRBV6-5	CASSYSPGVQETQYF	TGTGCCAGCAGTTACTCACCGGGGGTTCAAGAGACCCAGTACTTC
NA	TRBJ2-1	NA	TRBV5-1	CASSLDSYNEQFF	TGCGCCAGCAGCTTGGACTCATACAATGAGCAGTTCTTC
TRBD1	TRBJ1-4	NA	TRBV4-3	CASSQQGAFNEKLFF	TGCGCCAGCAGCCAACAGGGGGCTTTTAATGAAAAACTGTTTTTT
TRBD1	TRBJ2-2	NA	TRBV15	CATSRDRGSTGELFF	TGTGCCACCAGCAGGGACAGGGGTAGCACCGGGGAGCTGTTTTTT
TRBD1	TRBJ1-2	NA	TRBV24-1	CATSRTGNYGYTF	TGTGCCACCAGTCGGACAGGGAACTATGGCTACACCTTC
NA	TRBJ1-4	once	TRBV28	CASSRDSATNEKLFF	TGTGCCAGCAGCCGAGACTCTGCAACTAATGAAAAACTGTTTTTT
TRBD2	TRBJ2-2	NA	TRBV4-2	CASSQATSSGRARTGELFF	TGTGCCAGCAGCCAGGCCACGTCTAGCGGGAGGGCCCGCACCGGGGAGCTGTTTTTT
TRBD2	TRBJ2-1	NA	TRBV28	CASSPQPGTSGNEQFF	TGTGCCAGCAGCCCACAACCCGGGACTAGTGGCAATGAGCAGTTCTTC
NA	TRBJ2-1	NA	TRBV7-7	CASSLSGSGNEQFF	TGTGCCAGCAGCCTCTCCGGTAGTGGTAATGAGCAGTTCTTC
NA	TRBJ2-1	NA	TRBV7-2	CASSLGLPEQFF	TGTGCCAGCAGCTTAGGACTACCCGAGCAGTTCTTC
TRBD1	TRBJ2-3	few	TRBV7-3	CASSRRDRGRDTQYF	TGTGCCAGCAGCCGCCGGGACAGGGGGAGGGATACGCAGTATTTT
NA	TRBJ2-5	NA	TRBV29-1	CSVGSGTQETQYF	TGCAGCGTTGGCTCCGGGACACAAGAGACCCAGTACTTC
TRBD1	TRBJ1-1	NA	TRBV10-3	CAISVDLIRDRGTMNTEAFF	TGTGCCATCAGTGTCGATTTAATCCGGGACAGGGGCACCATGAACACTGAAGCTTTCTTT
NA	TRBJ1-2	NA	TRBV29-1	CSVEGLAYGYTF	TGCAGCGTTGAAGGACTCGCCTATGGCTACACCTTC
NA	TRBJ2-7	NA	TRBV4-1	CASSQAGGKTYEQYF	TGCGCCAGCAGCCAAGCGGGCGGGAAGACCTACGAGCAGTACTTC
NA	TRBJ1-2	NA	TRBV30	CAWSVQGLGYTF	TGTGCCTGGAGTGTACAGGGTCTTGGCTACACCTTC
TRBD2	TRBJ2-1	NA	TRBV19	CASTERGSNNEQFF	TGTGCCAGTACAGAGCGGGGGTCCAACAATGAGCAGTTCTTC
TRBD1	TRBJ2-5	NA	TRBV4-3	CASSRGQGEETQYF	TGCGCCAGCAGCCGGGGACAGGGGGAAGAGACCCAGTACTTC
TRBD2	TRBJ2-1	NA	TRBV5-1	CASSPFPSGRVGGYNEQFF	TGCGCCAGCAGCCCGTTTCCTAGCGGGAGGGTTGGAGGTTACAATGAGCAGTTCTTC
NA	TRBJ1-4	NA	TRBV9	CASSSLTGGENEKLFF	TGTGCCAGCAGCTCATTGACAGGTGGGGAGAATGAAAAACTGTTTTTT
NA	TRBJ2-1	NA	TRBV7-3	CASSLKSGFYNEQFF	TGTGCCAGCAGCTTAAAGTCCGGGTTTTACAATGAGCAGTTCTTC
NA	TRBJ1-4	NA	TRBV24-1	CATSDAGTTNEKLFF	TGTGCCACCAGTGACGCAGGTACAACTAATGAAAAACTGTTTTTT
NA	TRBJ1-4	NA	TRBV4-2	CASSQDWGGVGTNEKLFF	TGTGCCAGCAGCCAAGATTGGGGGGGTGTTGGAACTAATGAAAAACTGTTTTTT
NA	TRBJ1-5	NA	TRBV6-6	CASSYTGLGQPQHF	TGTGCCAGCAGTTATACAGGGCTCGGTCAGCCCCAGCATTTT
TRBD1	TRBJ2-1	once	TRBV9	CASSVSGQGSYNEQFF	TGTGCCAGCAGCGTATCCGGACAGGGCTCCTACAATGAGCAGTTCTTC
TRBD2	TRBJ2-2	medium-sized	TRBV5-1	CASSPPSGMNTGELFF	TGCGCCAGCAGCCCACCTAGCGGGATGAACACCGGGGAGCTGTTTTTT
NA	TRBJ1-1	few	TRBV28	CASRQRTVNTEAFF	TGTGCCAGCAGGCAAAGGACAGTTAACACTGAAGCTTTCTTT
NA	TRBJ2-7	NA	TRBV2	CASKTESSSYEQYF	TGTGCCAGCAAAACGGAGTCAAGCTCCTACGAGCAGTACTTC
TRBD1	TRBJ1-2	few	TRBV19	CASSSGQGGGYTF	TGTGCCAGTAGTTCCGGACAGGGAGGCGGCTACACCTTC
NA	TRBJ2-2	NA	TRBV27	CASKFGGELFF	TGTGCCAGCAAATTCGGCGGGGAGCTGTTTTTT
TRBD1	TRBJ1-1	NA	TRBV5-4	CASSPQGRFTEAFF	TGTGCCAGCAGCCCACAGGGGCGATTCACTGAAGCTTTCTTT
TRBD2	TRBJ2-1	NA	TRBV2	CASRGGLAGVNEQFF	TGTGCCAGCAGAGGCGGACTAGCGGGAGTTAATGAGCAGTTCTTC
TRBD1	TRBJ2-7	NA	TRBV29-1	CSVGGTDSYEQYF	TGCAGCGTCGGTGGGACAGACTCCTACGAGCAGTACTTC
NA	TRBJ2-6	NA	TRBV3-1/TRBV3-2	CASSQEAKSSGANVLTF	TGTGCCAGCAGCCAAGAAGCAAAGTCTTCTGGGGCCAACGTCCTGACTTTC
NA	TRBJ1-4	NA	TRBV18	CASSPITGEKLFF	TGTGCCAGCTCACCGATAACCGGTGAAAAACTGTTTTTT
TRBD2	TRBJ2-5	NA	TRBV5-1	CASGIAGGTGETQYF	TGCGCCAGCGGGATAGCGGGAGGGACTGGGGAGACCCAGTACTTC
TRBD2	TRBJ2-5	NA	TRBV4-2	CASSLTRLAEGETQYF	TGTGCCAGCAGCTTAACGCGACTAGCGGAGGGGGAGACCCAGTACTTC
TRBD1	TRBJ1-1	few	TRBV18	CASSPTGGFTEAFF	TGTGCCAGCTCCCCTACAGGGGGTTTCACTGAAGCTTTCTTT
TRBD2	TRBJ2-2	NA	TRBV10-3	CAISGLAGVSGELFF	TGTGCCATCAGCGGACTAGCGGGAGTTTCCGGGGAGCTGTTTTTT
TRBD1	TRBJ1-6	NA	TRBV7-9	CASSETGASSYNSPLHF	TGTGCCAGCAGCGAGACAGGGGCCAGCTCCTATAATTCACCCCTCCACTTT
NA	TRBJ1-3	once	TRBV2	CASRGPSDSRSSGNTIYF	TGTGCCAGCAGGGGTCCTTCGGACAGTCGATCTTCTGGAAACACCATATATTTT
TRBD2	TRBJ2-2	NA	TRBV30	CAWGEGHPGELFF	TGTGCCTGGGGGGAGGGGCATCCCGGGGAGCTGTTTTTT
NA	TRBJ2-6	NA	TRBV3-1/TRBV3-2	CASSFSGDSGANVLTF	TGTGCCAGCAGCTTCTCAGGGGACTCTGGGGCCAACGTCCTGACTTTC
TRBD2	TRBJ2-3	few	TRBV28	CASSPTSGRARGTDTQYF	TGTGCCAGCAGTCCCACTAGCGGGAGGGCCCGAGGCACAGATACGCAGTATTTT
NA	TRBJ2-6	NA	TRBV5-1	CASSPTVAGANVLTF	TGCGCCAGCAGCCCGACAGTAGCCGGGGCCAACGTCCTGACTTTC
NA	TRBJ2-2	NA	TRBV6-2/TRBV6-3	CASSLSDWTTFTGELFF	TGTGCCAGCAGTCTTTCCGACTGGACAACCTTCACCGGGGAGCTGTTTTTT
TRBD2	TRBJ2-1	NA	TRBV24-1	CATSDPRSSGSSYNEQFF	TGTGCCACCAGTGATCCCCGGTCGAGCGGGAGTTCCTACAACGAGCAGTTCTTC